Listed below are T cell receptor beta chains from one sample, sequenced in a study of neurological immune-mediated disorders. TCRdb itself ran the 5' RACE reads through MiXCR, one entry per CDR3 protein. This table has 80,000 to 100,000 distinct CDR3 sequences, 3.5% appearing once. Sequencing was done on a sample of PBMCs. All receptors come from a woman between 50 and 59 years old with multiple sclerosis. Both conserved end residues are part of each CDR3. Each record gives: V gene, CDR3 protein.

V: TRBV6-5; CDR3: CASSLNNEQFF
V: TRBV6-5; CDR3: CASSYSSGGGYEQYF
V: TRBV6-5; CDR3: CASSWGQGIKNEQYF
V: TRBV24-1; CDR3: CATIPGAGHTPLRGYTF
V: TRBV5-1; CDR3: CASRPGQGYGYGYTF
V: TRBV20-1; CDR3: CSARVGTGGYNSPLHF
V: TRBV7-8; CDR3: CASSGQGTNEQFF
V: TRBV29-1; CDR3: CSATASSYEQYF
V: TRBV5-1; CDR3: CASSLGDIITEAFF
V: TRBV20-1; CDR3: CSATDKTGSGNTIYF
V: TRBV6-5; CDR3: CASRWTGGDLETQYF
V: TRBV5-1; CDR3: CASSPDRLNDYGYTF
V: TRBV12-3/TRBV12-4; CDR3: CADRVYTEAFF
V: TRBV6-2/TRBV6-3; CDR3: CASSLLTAGPYNSPLHF
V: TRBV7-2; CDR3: CASGPRGVRTDTQYF
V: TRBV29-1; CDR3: CSVQGKVYEQYF
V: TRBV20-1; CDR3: CSARDVARGHNSPLHF
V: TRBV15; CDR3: CATSREGTVNTEAFF
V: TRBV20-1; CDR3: CSAPDRTYDGYTF
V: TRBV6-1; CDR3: CASSPDRGRTGELFF